A selection of T cell receptor beta chains follows, all from one sample in a study of Graves' ophthalmopathy and Graves' hyperthyroidism. TCRdb passed the multiplex PCR reads through MiXCR, listing each CDR3 protein once. The sample includes about 620,000 distinct CDR3 sequences, about 24% of them seen just once. Sequencing input: peripheral blood. All receptors derive from a woman aged 18-30 years with stable Graves' hyperthyroidism. Some clones in this sample may be carry-over from other donors' samples. Each CDR3 is given with its conserved first and last residue. Fields, in order: J gene, D gene, V gene, clone size, CDR3 protein, CDR3 DNA. A D gene is named only where the DNA matches it firmly. The listing skips clone size in some rows; elsewhere it reads once, few, many or a size class.

J gene: TRBJ1-2
D gene: -
V gene: TRBV5-1
clone size: few
CDR3 protein: CASSSGTYYGYTF
CDR3 DNA: TGCGCCAGCAGCTCCGGGACATATTATGGCTACACCTTC

J gene: TRBJ1-1
D gene: -
V gene: TRBV10-3
clone size: -
CDR3 protein: CAIRAGQPDEAFF
CDR3 DNA: TGTGCCATCAGGGCAGGACAGCCCGACGAAGCTTTCTTT

J gene: TRBJ1-3
D gene: -
V gene: TRBV11-1
clone size: -
CDR3 protein: CASGGTKTEGGNTIYF
CDR3 DNA: TGTGCCAGCGGAGGGACAAAAACGGAGGGAGGAAACACCATATATTTT

J gene: TRBJ2-2
D gene: TRBD1
V gene: TRBV6-2/TRBV6-3
clone size: -
CDR3 protein: CASANPTGGAENTGELFF
CDR3 DNA: TGTGCCAGCGCAAACCCTACAGGGGGCGCGGAGAACACCGGGGAGCTGTTTTTT

J gene: TRBJ2-7
D gene: -
V gene: TRBV9
clone size: many
CDR3 protein: CASSLSWTASYEQYF
CDR3 DNA: TGTGCCAGCAGCCTCAGCTGGACAGCCTCCTACGAGCAGTACTTC

J gene: TRBJ1-1
D gene: -
V gene: TRBV20-1
clone size: few
CDR3 protein: CSARYGMNTEAFF
CDR3 DNA: TGCAGTGCTAGGTACGGCATGAACACTGAAGCTTTCTTT

J gene: TRBJ2-6
D gene: TRBD1
V gene: TRBV19
clone size: -
CDR3 protein: CASTRTGAGANVLTF
CDR3 DNA: TGTGCCAGTACCAGGACAGGGGCTGGGGCCAACGTCCTGACTTTC

J gene: TRBJ1-2
D gene: -
V gene: TRBV12-3/TRBV12-4
clone size: few
CDR3 protein: CASSFDSPPRRANGYTF
CDR3 DNA: TGTGCCAGCAGTTTTGACAGTCCTCCGAGAAGGGCCAATGGCTACACCTTC

J gene: TRBJ2-7
D gene: TRBD2
V gene: TRBV20-1
clone size: many
CDR3 protein: CSALPGLAGGNEQYF
CDR3 DNA: TGCAGTGCTCTCCCGGGACTAGCGGGGGGGAACGAGCAGTACTTC

J gene: TRBJ1-3
D gene: -
V gene: TRBV6-5
clone size: -
CDR3 protein: CASSSAAAPSGNTIYF
CDR3 DNA: TGTGCCAGCAGTTCGGCCGCCGCCCCCTCTGGAAACACCATATATTTT

J gene: TRBJ2-5
D gene: -
V gene: TRBV6-1
clone size: -
CDR3 protein: CASSDGGASVTQYF
CDR3 DNA: TGTGCCAGCAGCGACGGCGGGGCGTCAGTGACCCAGTACTTC

J gene: TRBJ1-6
D gene: TRBD1
V gene: TRBV12-3/TRBV12-4
clone size: many
CDR3 protein: CASSFTGDISPLHF
CDR3 DNA: TGTGCCAGCAGTTTCACAGGGGATATTTCGCCCCTCCACTTT

J gene: TRBJ2-4
D gene: -
V gene: TRBV20-1
clone size: many
CDR3 protein: CSARDFSGLAKNIQYF
CDR3 DNA: TGCAGTGCTAGAGATTTCTCAGGACTAGCCAAAAACATTCAGTACTTC

J gene: TRBJ1-2
D gene: TRBD1
V gene: TRBV4-1
clone size: few
CDR3 protein: CASSRGQGSNYGYTF
CDR3 DNA: TGCGCCAGCAGCCGGGGACAGGGAAGTAACTATGGCTACACCTTC

J gene: TRBJ2-2
D gene: -
V gene: TRBV20-1
clone size: few
CDR3 protein: CSARAYLSGELFF
CDR3 DNA: TGCAGTGCTAGGGCCTACCTATCGGGGGAGCTGTTTTTT

J gene: TRBJ1-5
D gene: TRBD1
V gene: TRBV28
clone size: -
CDR3 protein: CASSSTGASNQPQHF
CDR3 DNA: TGTGCCAGCAGCTCCACAGGGGCAAGCAATCAGCCCCAGCATTTT

J gene: TRBJ1-1
D gene: -
V gene: TRBV4-1
clone size: many
CDR3 protein: CASSQGPRNTEAFF
CDR3 DNA: TGCGCCAGCAGCCAGGGACCCCGGAACACTGAAGCTTTCTTT

J gene: TRBJ1-2
D gene: -
V gene: TRBV29-1
clone size: many
CDR3 protein: CSGSCGEGTCF
CDR3 DNA: TGCAGCGGATCCTGTGGAGAAGGGACCTGTTTC

J gene: TRBJ1-5
D gene: -
V gene: TRBV12-3/TRBV12-4
clone size: -
CDR3 protein: CASSLEGSHQPQHF
CDR3 DNA: TGTGCCAGCAGTTTGGAGGGGTCCCATCAGCCCCAGCATTTT

J gene: TRBJ1-1
D gene: TRBD1
V gene: TRBV11-1
clone size: -
CDR3 protein: CASSEPGQLMNPEAFF
CDR3 DNA: TGTGCCAGCAGCGAACCGGGACAGCTAATGAACCCTGAAGCTTTCTTT

J gene: TRBJ2-5
D gene: -
V gene: TRBV20-1
clone size: many
CDR3 protein: CSARKGGGRETQYF
CDR3 DNA: TGCAGTGCTAGAAAGGGAGGGGGCCGGGAGACCCAGTACTTC

J gene: TRBJ1-5
D gene: TRBD1
V gene: TRBV9
clone size: many
CDR3 protein: CASSAEPGTGGAGNQPQHF
CDR3 DNA: TGTGCCAGCAGCGCCGAACCTGGGACAGGGGGCGCAGGCAATCAGCCCCAGCATTTT

J gene: TRBJ1-6
D gene: TRBD1
V gene: TRBV20-1
clone size: many
CDR3 protein: CSARVPGQGTSPLHF
CDR3 DNA: TGCAGTGCTAGAGTTCCAGGACAGGGGACTTCACCCCTCCACTTT

J gene: TRBJ1-3
D gene: -
V gene: TRBV12-3/TRBV12-4
clone size: many
CDR3 protein: CASSPPGGSGNTIYF
CDR3 DNA: TGTGCCAGCAGTCCCCCCGGGGGGTCTGGAAACACCATATATTTT

J gene: TRBJ2-5
D gene: TRBD2
V gene: TRBV4-3
clone size: many
CDR3 protein: CASSQGASGGAWETQYF
CDR3 DNA: TGCGCCAGCAGCCAAGGGGCTAGCGGGGGGGCGTGGGAGACCCAGTACTTC

J gene: TRBJ1-5
D gene: -
V gene: TRBV7-2
clone size: many
CDR3 protein: CASSLQLDQPQHF
CDR3 DNA: TGTGCCAGCAGCCTACAGTTAGATCAGCCCCAGCATTTT

J gene: TRBJ2-7
D gene: -
V gene: TRBV3-1
clone size: many
CDR3 protein: CASSPYGNEQYF
CDR3 DNA: TGTGCCAGCAGCCCTTACGGGAACGAGCAGTACTTC

J gene: TRBJ1-2
D gene: -
V gene: TRBV5-1
clone size: many
CDR3 protein: CASSLASGDYGYTF
CDR3 DNA: TGCGCCAGCAGCTTGGCCTCGGGTGATTATGGCTACACCTTC

J gene: TRBJ2-2
D gene: TRBD2
V gene: TRBV5-1
clone size: -
CDR3 protein: CASSSRESGGNTGELFF
CDR3 DNA: TGCGCCAGCAGCTCCCGGGAGAGCGGGGGGAACACCGGGGAGCTGTTTTTT

J gene: TRBJ1-2
D gene: -
V gene: TRBV28
clone size: -
CDR3 protein: CASVETNYGYTF
CDR3 DNA: TGTGCCAGCGTAGAAACGAACTATGGCTACACCTTC

J gene: TRBJ2-7
D gene: TRBD2
V gene: TRBV20-1
clone size: many
CDR3 protein: CSASDGGAYEQYF
CDR3 DNA: TGCAGTGCTAGTGACGGGGGGGCCTACGAGCAGTACTTC

J gene: TRBJ1-3
D gene: TRBD1
V gene: TRBV7-9
clone size: few
CDR3 protein: CASSSGQPGNTIYF
CDR3 DNA: TGTGCCAGCAGCTCGGGACAGCCTGGAAACACCATATATTTT

J gene: TRBJ1-5
D gene: TRBD1
V gene: TRBV6-5
clone size: few
CDR3 protein: CASSSAGQGLRNQPQHF
CDR3 DNA: TGTGCCAGCAGTTCAGCGGGACAGGGTTTGAGGAATCAGCCCCAGCATTTT

J gene: TRBJ1-2
D gene: -
V gene: TRBV4-3
clone size: -
CDR3 protein: CASSRGLAGIFAYGYTF
CDR3 DNA: TGCGCCAGCAGCCGAGGCCTAGCAGGGATTTTCGCCTATGGCTACACCTTC

J gene: TRBJ2-2
D gene: TRBD2
V gene: TRBV28
clone size: many
CDR3 protein: CASSSLAANTGELFF
CDR3 DNA: TGTGCCAGCAGTTCACTAGCGGCGAACACCGGGGAGCTGTTTTTT

J gene: TRBJ1-2
D gene: -
V gene: TRBV12-3/TRBV12-4
clone size: many
CDR3 protein: CASMPGSYYGYTF
CDR3 DNA: TGTGCCAGCATGCCTGGGAGCTACTATGGCTACACCTTC

J gene: TRBJ1-2
D gene: -
V gene: TRBV3-1
clone size: -
CDR3 protein: CASSFRRESNYGYTF
CDR3 DNA: TGTGCCAGCAGCTTCCGCAGGGAGTCTAACTATGGCTACACCTTC

J gene: TRBJ2-5
D gene: -
V gene: TRBV6-5
clone size: -
CDR3 protein: CASSYSQAGDTQYF
CDR3 DNA: TGTGCCAGCAGTTACTCCCAGGCTGGGGATACCCAGTACTTC

J gene: TRBJ2-7
D gene: TRBD1
V gene: TRBV9
clone size: many
CDR3 protein: CASSVEAGGSYEQYF
CDR3 DNA: TGTGCCAGCAGCGTAGAGGCAGGGGGCTCCTACGAGCAGTACTTC

J gene: TRBJ2-7
D gene: -
V gene: TRBV18
clone size: many
CDR3 protein: CASSPQGSYEQYF
CDR3 DNA: TGTGCCAGCTCACCACAGGGATCCTACGAGCAGTACTTC

J gene: TRBJ1-2
D gene: -
V gene: TRBV29-1
clone size: many
CDR3 protein: CSGATGLGQYGYTF
CDR3 DNA: TGCAGCGGTGCCACGGGACTTGGCCAATATGGCTACACCTTC

J gene: TRBJ2-7
D gene: TRBD1
V gene: TRBV18
clone size: few
CDR3 protein: CASSPPSGTASYEQYF
CDR3 DNA: TGTGCCAGCTCACCACCGTCCGGGACAGCCTCCTACGAGCAGTACTTC

J gene: TRBJ2-7
D gene: -
V gene: TRBV20-1
clone size: many
CDR3 protein: CSIGQPAVYEQYF
CDR3 DNA: TGCAGTATAGGACAGCCGGCGGTGTACGAGCAGTACTTC

J gene: TRBJ2-5
D gene: -
V gene: TRBV2
clone size: few
CDR3 protein: CASSEGGQIQYF
CDR3 DNA: TGTGCCAGCAGTGAAGGGGGGCAGATCCAGTACTTC

J gene: TRBJ2-7
D gene: -
V gene: TRBV15
clone size: -
CDR3 protein: CATSSTRRYEQYF
CDR3 DNA: TGTGCCACCAGCAGTACCCGTCGCTACGAGCAGTACTTC

J gene: TRBJ2-7
D gene: -
V gene: TRBV11-3
clone size: few
CDR3 protein: CASSLDRNVSYEQYF
CDR3 DNA: TGTGCCAGCAGCTTAGATCGAAACGTCTCCTACGAGCAGTACTTC

J gene: TRBJ1-1
D gene: TRBD1
V gene: TRBV18
clone size: -
CDR3 protein: CASSPILQGDTEAFF
CDR3 DNA: TGTGCCAGCTCACCTATATTACAGGGGGACACTGAAGCTTTCTTT

J gene: TRBJ1-2
D gene: -
V gene: TRBV19
clone size: many
CDR3 protein: CATKRGKGANYGYTF
CDR3 DNA: TGTGCCACTAAAAGAGGGAAAGGGGCCAACTATGGCTACACCTTC

J gene: TRBJ1-3
D gene: -
V gene: TRBV11-2
clone size: many
CDR3 protein: CASSFSTGSGGNTIYF
CDR3 DNA: TGTGCCAGCAGCTTTAGTACAGGGAGTGGTGGAAACACCATATATTTT

J gene: TRBJ1-6
D gene: TRBD1
V gene: TRBV28
clone size: many
CDR3 protein: CASRETGTNSPLHF
CDR3 DNA: TGTGCCAGCCGAGAGACAGGGACCAATTCACCCCTCCACTTT

J gene: TRBJ2-5
D gene: TRBD1
V gene: TRBV28
clone size: few
CDR3 protein: CASSVRGQGKYF
CDR3 DNA: TGTGCCAGCAGCGTAAGGGGACAGGGCAAGTACTTC

J gene: TRBJ2-7
D gene: -
V gene: TRBV6-1
clone size: -
CDR3 protein: CASSGDRASEQYF
CDR3 DNA: TGTGCCAGCAGTGGGGACCGTGCGTCTGAGCAGTACTTC

J gene: TRBJ2-1
D gene: -
V gene: TRBV18
clone size: -
CDR3 protein: CASSRGLGEGRNEQFF
CDR3 DNA: TGTGCCAGCTCACGGGGCCTAGGGGAAGGACGAAATGAGCAGTTCTTC

J gene: TRBJ1-3
D gene: -
V gene: TRBV6-1
clone size: few
CDR3 protein: CASSRETGNTIYF
CDR3 DNA: TGTGCCAGCAGCCGGGAAACTGGAAACACCATATATTTT

J gene: TRBJ2-7
D gene: TRBD2
V gene: TRBV4-1
clone size: -
CDR3 protein: CASSQGLGGEQYF
CDR3 DNA: TGCGCCAGCAGCCAAGGACTGGGGGGGGAGCAGTACTTC